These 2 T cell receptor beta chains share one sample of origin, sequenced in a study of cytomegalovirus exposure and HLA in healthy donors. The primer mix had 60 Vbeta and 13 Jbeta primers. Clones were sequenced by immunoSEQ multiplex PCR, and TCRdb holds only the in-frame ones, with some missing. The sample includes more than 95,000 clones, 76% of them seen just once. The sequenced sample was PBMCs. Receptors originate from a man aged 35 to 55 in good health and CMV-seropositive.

This CDR3 is CASSPRGRGTETQYF. The CDR3 bases are TGTGCCAGCAGTCCCCGGGGGAGGGGGACAGAGACCCAGTACTTC. The chain joins TRBV2 to TRBJ2-5; tentative D call: TRBD2 (7 bases). V shed 5 bases and J shed 4 bases, with 17 bases lying between them. Germline V gene data show CDR1 as SNHLY and CDR2 as FYNNEI. The CDR3 has 15 amino acids. The whole variable domain, filled in from reference TRBV2 and TRBJ2-5, reads EPEVTQTPSHQVTQMGQEVILRCVPISNHLYFYWYRQILGQKVEFLVSFYNNEISEKSEIFDDQFSVERPDGSNFTLKIRSTKLEDSAMYFCASSPRGRGTETQYFGPGTRLLVL.

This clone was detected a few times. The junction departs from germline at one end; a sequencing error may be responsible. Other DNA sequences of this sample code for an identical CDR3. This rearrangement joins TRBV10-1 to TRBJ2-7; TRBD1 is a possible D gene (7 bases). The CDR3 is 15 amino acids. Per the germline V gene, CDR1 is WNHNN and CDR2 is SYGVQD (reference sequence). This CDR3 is CASSDPGQEGYEQYF. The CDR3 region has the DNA TGTGCCAGCAGTGACCCCGGACAGGAGGGCTACGAGCAGTACTTC.